Each of the 29 T cell receptor beta chains below was sequenced from the same sample in a study of T cell changes during pregnancy in multiple sclerosis. Clones were read by immunoSEQ multiplex PCR, and TCRdb kept only the in-frame ones, dropping some. This sample has about 62,000 clones; 80% to 90% occur once, and the top ten carry under 3%. Sample: peripheral blood, taken in the first trimester of pregnancy. These receptors came from a female donor with multiple sclerosis, enrolled in a pregnancy study.

This chain joins TRBV18 and TRBJ2-5; possible D gene TRBD1, 5 bases. This CDR3 contains 13 residues. Trimming took off 6 bases at V and 0 bases at J, with 8 bases between the two ends. CDR1 KGHSH and CDR2 LQKENI come from the germline V gene. As DNA, the CDR3 is TGTGCCAGCTCTCAGACAGACCAAGAGACCCAGTACTTC. As protein: CASSQTDQETQYF.

J is TRBJ1-1 and V is TRBV27, with D perhaps matching TRBD1 (6 bases). In germline, CDR1 is MNHEY, CDR2 SMNVEV (reference sequence). CDR3 size: 12 residues. Trimming pared 3 bases from V and 8 bases from J, leaving 10 bases between. The CDR3, as DNA: TGTGCCAGCAGTTTCTCGGGACAAGAAGCTTTCTTT. Translating gives CASSFSGQEAFF.

This sequence joins TRBV5-1 and TRBJ2-5, with 8 bases identical to TRBD1. The V gene end was trimmed by 2 bases and the J gene end by 4 bases; junction bases not matched to a gene: 7. Germline V lookup: CDR1 SGHRS, CDR2 YFSETQ. This CDR3 comprises 15 residues. CDR3 nucleotide sequence: TGCGCCAGCAGCTTTGGACAGGGAAAAGGAGAGACCCAGTACTTC. It translates to CASSFGQGKGETQYF. Full variable domain (rest looked up from reference TRBV5-1 and TRBJ2-5): KAGVTQTPRYLIKTRGQQVTLSCSPISGHRSVSWYQQTPGQGLQFLFEYFSETQRNKGNFPGRFSGRQFSNSRSEMNVSTLELGDSALYLCASSFGQGKGETQYFGPGTRLLVL.

V usage is TRBV5-1 and J usage is TRBJ2-1; 8 positions agree with TRBD1. This CDR3 has 14 amino acids. Germline CDR1 reads SGHRS; CDR2 reads YFSETQ. The trim removed 2 bases at V and 7 bases at J, leaving 5 bases unmatched. The CDR3: CASSFRQGANEQFF. The CDR3 nucleotides read TGCGCCAGCAGCTTTAGGCAGGGGGCTAATGAGCAGTTCTTC.

The V call is TRBV19, the J call TRBJ2-1, with 7 nucleotides matching TRBD2. The germline V gene encodes CDR1 LNHDA and CDR2 SQIVND (reference sequence). The J segment lost 4 bases and the V segment lost 10 bases, leaving 16 bases of the junction unmatched. This CDR3 has 16 amino acids. The CDR3 bases are TGTGCCACCACCCCCGTAGCGGGTATAGCATACAATGAGCAGTTCTTC. As protein: CATTPVAGIAYNEQFF. Full variable domain (missing parts from reference TRBV19 and TRBJ2-1): DGGITQSPKYLFRKEGQNVTLSCEQNLNHDAMYWYRQDPGQGLRLIYYSQIVNDFQKGDIAEGYSVSREKKESFPLTVTSAQKNPTAFYLCATTPVAGIAYNEQFFGPGTRLTVL.

This clone has just one count. The V call is TRBV27, the J call TRBJ1-5, with 7 bases identical to TRBD1. V trimming: 3 bases; J trimming: 0 bases; junction bases outside the gene matches: 8. This CDR3 comprises 17 residues. Germline CDR1 and CDR2: MNHEY and SMNVEV (reference sequence). DNA for the CDR3: TGTGCCAGCAGTTTGCAATCAGGGGGGACTAGCAATCAGCCCCAGCATTTT. It encodes CASSLQSGGTSNQPQHF.

This clone was observed once. This chain links TRBV18 with TRBJ2-7, with TRBD1 matching 9 bases. The CDR3 has 15 residues. CDR1 is KGHSH and CDR2 is LQKENI in the germline V gene. V lost 6 bases and J lost 5; bases outside the gene matches: 11. The CDR3 reads CASSPGTGSPNEQYF. CDR3 DNA sequence: TGTGCCAGCTCCCCCGGGACAGGGTCTCCCAACGAGCAGTACTTC.

This rearrangement joins TRBV10-2 to TRBJ2-3; D not resolved. CDR1 and CDR2 (germline): WSHSY, SAAADI. This CDR3 is built from 11 residues. V was cut by 7 bases and J by 11 bases, with 13 bases left in between. CDR3 nucleotide sequence: TGCGCCAGCACTCCGGAGAGTAGGCAGTATTTT. Amino acids: CASTPESRQYF.

This chain connects TRBV19 to TRBJ2-7; TRBD1 aligns across 9 bases. Germline lookup yields CDR1 LNHDA and CDR2 SQIVND (reference sequence). CDR3 length equals 15 residues. Trimming took 1 base from V and 2 from J; bases not matched to a gene: 3. The CDR3 coding sequence is TGTGCCAGTAGTATAGCGGGACAGGGTACCTACGAGCAGTACTTC. It encodes CASSIAGQGTYEQYF.

J is TRBJ1-2 and V is TRBV18; D ambiguous. There are 18 residues in the CDR3. Trimming left V 1 base short and J 4 bases short, with 22 bases between. The germline gives CDR1 KGHSH, CDR2 LQKENI. Written as DNA, the CDR3 is TGTGCCAGCTCACCACAGGCAGGCAGCCCACTAGGATCCTATGGCTACACCTTC. This gives the protein CASSPQAGSPLGSYGYTF.

The chain couples TRBV10-3 to TRBJ1-1, with 8 bases that match TRBD1. V shed 3 bases, J shed 1 base, and the junction held 10 bases outside the gene matches. The V gene's germline CDR1 is ENHRY and CDR2 SYGVKD. This CDR3 contains 17 residues. DNA for the CDR3: TGTGCCATCAGTGAATCCCACAGGGGGTGGCAGAACACTGAAGCTTTCTTT. Its protein is CAISESHRGWQNTEAFF.

This clone was counted a few times. CDR3 coding DNA: TGTGCCAGTAGAGCCGGGACAGATTATGGCTACACCTTC. This codes for CASRAGTDYGYTF. The chain couples TRBV19 to TRBJ1-2; 7 nucleotides agree with TRBD1. Germline CDR1 reads LNHDA; CDR2 reads SQIVND (reference sequence). J lost 5 bases, V lost 6 bases, and 6 bases had no gene match. This CDR3 has 13 amino acids.

The chain carries TRBV5-1 and TRBJ1-1; 7 nucleotides align to TRBD1. The CDR3 contains 14 residues. Trimming at V came to 1 base and at J to 7 bases, leaving 7 bases not matched to a gene. Looked up from germline, CDR1 is SGHRS and CDR2 is YFSETQ. The DNA of the CDR3 is TGCGCCAGCAGCTTGATCCCGGGACAGAGTGAAGCTTTCTTT. Protein: CASSLIPGQSEAFF.

J is TRBJ2-4 and V is TRBV7-2; possibly TRBD1 for D (6 bases). The CDR3 runs 13 residues. Germline V gives CDR1 SGHTA, CDR2 FQGNSA. Trimming pared 5 bases from V and 5 bases from J, leaving 10 bases between. CDR3 sequence reads: CASSRNRENIQYF. CDR3 DNA sequence: TGTGCCAGCAGCCGTAACAGGGAAAACATTCAGTACTTC.

J is TRBJ2-1 and V is TRBV7-8, with D possibly TRBD2 on 5 matching bases. Trimming pared 7 bases from V and 10 bases from J, leaving 20 bases between. The CDR3 covers 14 residues. Germline CDR1 and CDR2: SGHVS and FQNEAQ. CDR3 bases: TGTGCCAGCATCGGGCGGGCTGAAGCTGGCGAGCAGTTCTTC. Protein: CASIGRAEAGEQFF.

This clone was picked up a small number of times. V usage is TRBV6-1 and J usage is TRBJ1-5, with D hard to call. The CDR3 extends over 13 amino acids. The V and J ends lost 0 bases and 8 bases respectively, with 8 bases between them. Per the germline V gene, CDR1 is MNHNS and CDR2 is SASEGT. The CDR3 region has the DNA TGTGCCAGCAGTGAAGCCCCGGTGGAGCCCCAGCATTTT. Its translation: CASSEAPVEPQHF.

The J gene is TRBJ1-5, the V gene TRBV10-3; D call uncertain. Germline-derived CDR1 and CDR2 are ENHRY and SYGVKD. The CDR3 runs to 13 residues. Between the trimmed V and J ends, which lost 3 bases and 8 bases, there was a span of 11 bases. As DNA, the CDR3 is TGTGCCATCAGTGATAGGGAGCTCGAGCCCCAGCATTTT. Its protein product is CAISDRELEPQHF.

The J gene is TRBJ1-5, the V gene TRBV12-5; no definite D call. V lost 3 bases, J lost 3 bases, and 18 bases lay in between. Germline V gives CDR1 LGHNT, CDR2 FRNRAP. This CDR3 has 17 amino acids. The DNA for the CDR3 is TGTGCTAGTGGTTTTTTATCTCTGTTCGGGGTCAATCAGCCCCAGCATTTT. Its protein product is CASGFLSLFGVNQPQHF.

V usage is TRBV19 and J usage is TRBJ2-1, with D possibly being TRBD2 (5 bases). The CDR3 sequence is 10 residues long. CDR1 is LNHDA, CDR2 SQIVND, per germline (reference sequence). V was pared by 5 bases and J by 9 bases, with 5 bases between. The CDR3 sequence is CASSEGEQFF. The CDR3 DNA reads as TGTGCCAGTAGTGAGGGTGAGCAGTTCTTC.

The genes are TRBV18 and TRBJ1-1; TRBD1 matches 8 bases. V lost 0 bases and J lost 5; bases outside the gene matches: 14. In germline, CDR1 is KGHSH, CDR2 LQKENI. The CDR3 length is 18 residues. CDR3 DNA sequence: TGTGCCAGCTCACCACCTAATGCAGGGGGCGCTCGGACGACTGAAGCTTTCTTT. Amino acid sequence: CASSPPNAGGARTTEAFF.

The rearrangement uses TRBV11-3 and TRBJ1-1, with D perhaps matching TRBD1 (6 bases). Trimming took off 5 bases at V and 3 bases at J, with 13 bases between the two ends. Germline assignment: CDR1 SGHNT and CDR2 YENEEA. The CDR3 is 14 residues long. The CDR3 sequence is CASSPRGRDTEAFF. The CDR3 DNA reads as TGTGCCAGCAGCCCCAGGGGCAGGGACACTGAAGCTTTCTTT.

The rearrangement joins TRBV6-1 to TRBJ1-5; 8 nucleotides agree with TRBD1. The germline V gene encodes CDR1 MNHNS and CDR2 SASEGT. The CDR3 totals 16 residues. With 3 bases clipped from V and 5 bases from J, the junction kept 9 bases outside the gene matches. The CDR3 region has the DNA TGTGCCAGCAGTGATGGCTTGGACAGGGATTATCAGCCCCAGCATTTT. This encodes CASSDGLDRDYQPQHF.

This clone appeared a few times. CDR3 sequence (DNA): TGTGCCAGCAGCCCCCGACAGGGGGCAACGCAGGACACTGAAGCTTTCTTT. Its protein is CASSPRQGATQDTEAFF. The chain recombines TRBV7-9 with TRBJ1-1; 10 nucleotides align to TRBD1. Germline CDR1 SEHNR, CDR2 FQNEAQ (reference sequence). This CDR3 spans 17 amino acids. The J segment lost 3 bases and the V segment lost 5 bases, leaving 12 bases of the junction unmatched.

J is TRBJ1-5 and V is TRBV6-5, with a tentative D call TRBD1 (5 bases). The CDR3 length is 15 residues. Trimming shortened V by 6 bases and J by 0 bases, and 12 bases separated the two germline ends. Looked up from germline, CDR1 is MNHEY and CDR2 is SVGAGI. Here the CDR3 DNA reads TGTGCCAGCAGGCGCCTTGACAGTAGCAATCAGCCCCAGCATTTT. The encoded protein is CASRRLDSSNQPQHF.

The J gene is TRBJ2-1, the V gene TRBV6-4; 8 bases line up with TRBD2. The CDR3 has 16 residues. The germline gives CDR1 MRHNA, CDR2 SNTAGT. Trimming removed 6 bases from V and 4 bases from J; junction bases left unmatched: 11. CDR3 sequence: CASRSESGLEYNEQFF. The CDR3 DNA reads TGTGCCAGCAGAAGTGAATCGGGACTAGAATACAATGAGCAGTTCTTC.

The chain joins TRBV27 to TRBJ2-1; 8 nucleotides line up with TRBD1. Trimming took 4 bases from V and 3 from J; bases not matched to a gene: 11. This CDR3 is built from 17 residues. The germline gives CDR1 MNHEY, CDR2 SMNVEV (reference sequence). The CDR3 is CASSSKGGDRFYNEQFF. The CDR3 DNA sequence: TGTGCCAGCAGTTCGAAGGGTGGGGACAGGTTCTACAATGAGCAGTTCTTC.

The chain links TRBV10-3 to TRBJ1-1, with TRBD1 identical over 9 bases. Germline CDR1 and CDR2: ENHRY and SYGVKD. The CDR3 has 11 amino acids. Unmatched junction bases numbered 3, after V lost 6 bases and J lost 10 bases. For the CDR3, the DNA is TGTGCCATCAGGGAACAGGGGGCAGCTTTCTTT. It yields the protein CAIREQGAAFF.

The chain has TRBV9 and TRBJ1-1, with 7 bases identical to TRBD1. The CDR3 is 14 residues long. Trimming at V came to 3 bases and at J to 5 bases, leaving 7 bases not matched to a gene. Germline-derived CDR1 and CDR2 are SGDLS and YYNGEE. The CDR3 nucleotides are TGTGCCAGCAGCGCCCAGGGGGGAGGAACTGAAGCTTTCTTT. This codes for CASSAQGGGTEAFF.

V and J are TRBV7-9 and TRBJ1-1, with D perhaps TRBD1 (6 bases). Germline V gene sequence: CDR1 SEHNR, CDR2 FQNEAQ (reference sequence). The CDR3 sequence is 15 residues long. The V gene lost 5 bases and the J gene lost 4 bases, with 17 bases spanning the gap. The CDR3 loop is CASSIFMDSLTEAFF. The CDR3 DNA is TGTGCCAGCAGCATCTTCATGGACAGCCTCACTGAAGCTTTCTTT.